The following is a T cell receptor (beta chain) sequence with its context. Which antigen it targets is not known. No quality values exist for individual bases; no much larger clone is one base distant. This record belongs to a study of blood T cell repertoires in COVID-19 (dated by TCRdb to 2018 to 2021). Context from the whole study: Samples from collaborators originated in the United States, Italy and Spain and spanned both the acute and convalescent phases of COVID-19. The material from the prospective study consisted of cDNA or gDNA derived from T cells, B-cell-depleted T cells, or PBMCs. Deeply sampled blood TCRbeta repertoires from subjects exposed to, actively infected with, or recovered from COVID-19 were included in the dataset. The repertoires were released in a freely available public database meant as a resource for research on the immune response to SARS-CoV-2. The samples were drawn from the first 160 participants of the ongoing ImmuneRACE study and from more than 1,000 subjects provided by 6 global collaborators. The sample metadata nearly always contained a de-identified subject ID, COVID-19 status, age in years and sex. HLA class I and class II types, where available, came from metadata supplied by the sample provider rather than from assay-based typing. What the study reported, not specific to this receptor: The quantity of clinical and demographic metadata differed by source and by participant and was supplied without curation.

Collaborating institutions collected whole blood in K2EDTA tubes following their own protocols. For TCRbeta analysis, collaborators shipped samples in one of three forms: frozen whole blood, isolated PBMCs, or DNA extracted from either of those sample types. The cysteine opens and the phenylalanine closes a CDR3 of 14 amino acids. Just the 42-base CDR3 DNA is kept, in frame starting at base 1. CDR1 is given as SGHRS and CDR2 as YFSETQ, both from the germline V gene. The junction carries 10 bases between V and J, which are trimmed by 3 bases and 4 bases respectively. TCRbeta CDR3 regions were amplified from genomic DNA using the immunoSEQ Assay, a bias-controlled multiplex PCR. Regarding the original processing steps: Within the assay, amplification of reference gene primers was used to estimate how many nucleated cells each sample contained. To quantify the absolute abundance of each unique TCRbeta CDR3 rearrangement, sequence reads were collapsed and filtered. For each sample, productive Simpson clonality was calculated by taking the square root of Simpson's diversity index across productive rearrangements. Here the immuneACCESS table is served through TCRdb, limited to in-frame sequences with V and J called. Missing clones are a known gap in these copies; in checked studies unresolved V genes cover under half, and the rest lacks a known reason. V, J and clone size reflect that table, while D and trimming were determined from the DNA. For this sample the table gives 150,000 to 180,000 clones, of which around 83% were detected only once. The ten biggest clones cover 25% to 35% of the sample.

The sequence was collected from a woman aged 55-69 years with acute or convalescent COVID-19. The sample was peripheral blood. The V gene is TRBV5-1 and the J gene is TRBJ1-4, with the D gene not clear enough to name. CDR3 reads: CASSSGSHNEKLFF. The DNA sequence reads TGCGCCAGCAGCTCCGGGTCTCATAATGAAAAACTGTTTTTT. With the rest looked up from the reference TRBV5-1 and TRBJ1-4 genes rather than sequenced, the full variable domain is KAGVTQTPRYLIKTRGQQVTLSCSPISGHRSVSWYQQTPGQGLQFLFEYFSETQRNKGNFPGRFSGRQFSNSRSEMNVSTLELGDSALYLCASSSGSHNEKLFFGSGTQLSVL.